This T cell receptor beta chain stems from a study of Tregs in tolerant kidney transplant recipients. This CDR3 has 11 amino acids. Per germline, CDR1 SGHKS and CDR2 YYEKEE (reference sequence). V was cut by 4 bases and J by 1 base, with 2 bases left in between. The assay was immunoSEQ multiplex PCR, and TCRdb's table has in-frame clones only and misses some. Of under 300,000 clones in the sample, about 80% were seen once. Unstimulated Tregs (CD4+CD25+CD127-) and CD4+CD25- non-Tregs were sorted from PBMCs. Note on this clone: The antigen remains undetermined.

Notes on the study in general: This study did not directly address biological reproducibility. Few patients were studied, so findings need validation in larger groups. Expanding Tregs on activated donor B cells appeared to best identify donor-specific TCRbeta clones.

The TCR sequence derives from a human donor in good health. Sequencing was performed on CD4+ T cells from blood. This rearrangement joins TRBV5-5 to TRBJ2-5, with D unresolved. CDR3 protein: CASSVQETQYF. In DNA, the CDR3 is TGTGCCAGCAGCGTCCAAGAGACCCAGTACTTC.